The source of this T cell receptor (beta chain) is a study of cytomegalovirus exposure and HLA in healthy donors. General study findings and limits: Productive rates of about 87% or about 30% were seen for most TCR beta V segments in an earlier analysis.

This PCR relied on a set of 60 Vbeta primers and 13 Jbeta primers. Some clones are missing from TCRdb's copy, which holds only in-frame ones; the method was immunoSEQ multiplex PCR. The repertoire has a few hundred thousand clones, roughly four fifths of them found once; the top ten carry around 8.3%. The CDR3 loop spans 12 amino acids. V gave up 7 bases and J gave up 7 bases, with 8 bases separating them. Germline V gene data show CDR1 as ENHRY and CDR2 as SYGVKD. This clone came up a few times. Its antigen is as yet unknown. The receptor was derived from a woman aged 60 to 75 in good health and CMV-seropositive. Sequenced input: PBMCs. The chain couples TRBV10-3 to TRBJ1-6, with a possible D match to TRBD1 (5 bases). The CDR3 sequence: CAIKSGNSPLHF. In DNA, the CDR3 is TGTGCCATCAAATCAGGGAATTCACCCCTCCACTTT.